Shown below are 9 T cell receptor beta chains from a single sample sequenced in a study of blood T cell repertoires in COVID-19. Here immunoSEQ multiplex PCR was the method, and the copy in TCRdb shows in-frame clones only, minus some. The table shows approximately 170,000 clones, with under 95% occurring only once. The sequencing sample was made of peripheral blood. These receptors were taken from a man aged 18 to 35 with COVID-19, enrolled during active disease.

This clone was detected only once. This rearrangement joins TRBV10-3 to TRBJ2-3; 8 bases are shared with TRBD1. The CDR3 consists of 20 residues. Germline CDR1 is ENHRY and CDR2 is SYGVKD. J was trimmed by 0 bases and V by 4 bases; bases with no gene match: 18. CDR3 amino acids: CAISAPGQGRAGSSTDTQYF. The DNA for the CDR3 is TGTGCCATCAGTGCCCCCGGACAGGGTAGGGCCGGGAGTAGCACAGATACGCAGTATTTT.

The DNA of the CDR3 is TGTGCCAGCAGCCAAGGGGCCTCTAGCGGATACAATGAGCAGTTCTTC. Encoded protein: CASSQGASSGYNEQFF. V and J are TRBV4-2 and TRBJ2-1, with 7 bases matching TRBD2. CDR1 LGHNA and CDR2 YNFKEQ come from the germline V gene. J gave up 4 bases and V 1 base, and 7 bases lay outside the gene matches. There are 16 residues in the CDR3.

The chain has TRBV19 and TRBJ2-1, with 8 bases lining up with TRBD2. CDR1 is LNHDA and CDR2 is SQIVND in the germline V gene (reference sequence). V was clipped by 6 bases and J by 2 bases; unmatched bases: 9. The CDR3 spans 16 residues. The CDR3 protein is CASRTQAGAAYNEQFF. The CDR3 DNA reads TGTGCCAGTAGAACTCAAGCGGGAGCAGCCTACAATGAGCAGTTCTTC.

The chain uses TRBV6-1 and TRBJ2-7; 9 bases fit TRBD2. The CDR3 totals 18 residues. Trimming took 1 base from V and 1 from J; bases not matched to a gene: 11. Germline lookup yields CDR1 MNHNS and CDR2 SASEGT. DNA of the CDR3: TGTGCCAGCAGTGAAGGGCACTTCCGGGGACTAGCTTCCTACGAGCAGTACTTC. Protein: CASSEGHFRGLASYEQYF.

The chain has TRBV7-9 and TRBJ2-1; 14 nucleotides line up with TRBD2. CDR1 is SEHNR and CDR2 is FQNEAQ in the germline V gene (reference sequence). The CDR3 covers 19 residues. V shed 5 bases and J 1 base; nucleotides not matched to a gene: 10. This CDR3 reads CASSPMGLAGAQSYNEQFF. In nucleotides, the CDR3 is TGTGCCAGCAGCCCCATGGGACTAGCGGGAGCACAGTCCTACAATGAGCAGTTCTTC. The whole variable domain, filled in from reference TRBV7-9 and TRBJ2-1, reads DTGVSQNPRHKITKRGQNVTFRCDPISEHNRLYWYRQTLGQGPEFLTYFQNEAQLEKSRLLSDRFSAERPKGSFSTLEIQRTEQGDSAMYLCASSPMGLAGAQSYNEQFFGPGTRLTVL.

The chain combines TRBV27 with TRBJ2-1, with 8 bases identical to TRBD2. With V trimmed by 4 bases and J by 4 bases, 6 bases remained unmatched. The CDR3 sequence is 15 residues long. CDR1 MNHEY and CDR2 SMNVEV come from the germline V gene (reference sequence). CDR3 sequence (DNA): TGTGCCAGCAGTTATCTGGCGGGAGGTTACAATGAGCAGTTCTTC. Its protein is CASSYLAGGYNEQFF.

This clone was counted once. The chain recombines TRBV6-5 with TRBJ2-1; 8 bases are a match to TRBD1. The CDR3 contains 16 residues. Germline V CDR1 and CDR2: MNHEY, SVGAGI. The V and J ends lost 0 bases and 4 bases, in that order; junction bases with no gene match: 5. CDR3 sequence (DNA): TGTGCCAGCAGTTACTCGAACAGGGGGGCATACAATGAGCAGTTCTTC. The encoded protein is CASSYSNRGAYNEQFF.

The chain uses TRBV28 and TRBJ2-3, with 9 bases lining up with TRBD1. The trim removed 7 bases at V and 4 bases at J, leaving 9 bases unmatched. Germline CDR1 reads MDHEN; CDR2 reads SYDVKM. This CDR3 has 15 residues. The CDR3 region has the DNA TGTGCCAGCACCGCCACGGGACAGGGCGCAGATACGCAGTATTTT. Protein: CASTATGQGADTQYF.

This chain uses TRBV28 with TRBJ1-2; 8 bases are shared with TRBD1. Germline values: CDR1 MDHEN, CDR2 SYDVKM. J gave up 12 bases and V 3 bases, and 15 bases lay outside the gene matches. The length of the CDR3 is 15 residues. CDR3 sequence: CASSLDPTLRGRDTF. The CDR3 DNA reads TGTGCCAGCAGTTTGGACCCAACACTCAGGGGGCGCGACACCTTC.